The rows below give T cell receptor beta chains drawn from one sample of a study of cytomegalovirus exposure and HLA in healthy donors. Libraries were prepared by immunoSEQ multiplex PCR; TCRdb keeps only in-frame clonotypes and omits some of them. In the table there are 80,000 to 100,000 clones, roughly 83% of which are singletons. Input material: PBMCs. These TCRs come from a male donor in good health and CMV-seropositive. The CDR3 runs from the conserved cysteine through the conserved F or W. A D gene is named only where the DNA matches it firmly. Not all rows give a size; the values are once, few, many and, for expanded clones, a class.

few	17	TRBV5-6	TRBJ2-7	TRBD1	TGTGCCAGCAGCCGTTCCCAATCGGGACAGGCCTCCTACGAGCAGTACTTC	CASSRSQSGQASYEQYF
few	13	TRBV30	TRBJ1-5	TRBD1	TGTGCCTGGTCGGACAGGGCAAATCAGCCCCAGCATTTT	CAWSDRANQPQHF
once	15	TRBV7-2	TRBJ1-1	-	TGTGCCAGCAGCTTAGCGGCAGGAGGCGGCACTGAAGCTTTCTTT	CASSLAAGGGTEAFF
once	15	TRBV9	TRBJ1-6	-	TGTGCCAGCAGCTTCGGGGATCTCCAGGATTCACCCCTCCACTTT	CASSFGDLQDSPLHF
-	15	TRBV9	TRBJ1-4	TRBD1	TGTGCCAGCAGCACCACCGGGACAGATAATGAAAAACTGTTTTTT	CASSTTGTDNEKLFF
-	11	TRBV29-1	TRBJ1-1	-	TGCAGCGTTGGAATGGGCGCTGAAGCTTTCTTT	CSVGMGAEAFF
-	14	TRBV5-4	TRBJ2-7	TRBD2	TGTGCCAGCGCCTCCGAGACACGGGGAGGGCTGCCGTACTTC	CASASETRGGLPYF
-	17	TRBV5-1	TRBJ1-1	-	TGCGCCAGCAGCACCCGGTTAGGGAGGGTACGGCACACTGAAGCTTTCTTT	CASSTRLGRVRHTEAFF
-	15	TRBV7-2	TRBJ2-2	TRBD2	TGTGCCAGCAGCGCTAGCGGTCTGAACACCGGGGAGCTGTTTTTT	CASSASGLNTGELFF
-	14	TRBV6-5	TRBJ1-2	-	TGTGCCAGCAGTTACCCGGGTAGTCGGAATGGCTACACCTTC	CASSYPGSRNGYTF
few	15	TRBV5-5	TRBJ2-7	-	TGTGCCAGCAGCAGCCTCCCCACGCAGGACTACGAGCAGTACTTC	CASSSLPTQDYEQYF
-	15	TRBV5-4	TRBJ2-1	TRBD1	TGTGCCAGCAGTTTCGGGACAGGGTGGTACAATGAGCAGTTCTTC	CASSFGTGWYNEQFF
few	13	TRBV5-4	TRBJ1-4	-	TGTGCCAGCAGCTTAAACTCTAATGAAAAACTGTTTTTT	CASSLNSNEKLFF
once	16	TRBV6-5	TRBJ2-7	-	TGTGCCAGCAGTTACGGGTCGGGACTCCGATACTACGAGCAGTACTTC	CASSYGSGLRYYEQYF
-	14	TRBV10-1	TRBJ1-1	TRBD1	TGCGCCAGCAGATCAGGACAGGGGAACTCTGAAGCTTTCTTT	CASRSGQGNSEAFF